Included here is one T cell receptor (beta chain) sequence, with context. The antigen remains unidentified. The sample holds other DNA sequences that translate to the same CDR3. The germline V gene encodes CDR1 DFQATT and CDR2 SNEGSKA (reference sequence). Trimming stripped 5 bases from V and 2 bases from J, with 7 bases between. The CDR3 has 11 amino acids. The data were taken from a study of shared clonotypes between healthy human individuals. The CD4+ fraction was divided into a CD45RA+ naive subset and a CD45RA-negative memory subset. Produced via immunoSEQ multiplex PCR; TCRdb's table is partial and in-frame only. The table has about 2.4 million clones, over 85% seen once. Study-level findings and limits: How much donors shared clonotypes was expected to be affected by sequencing depth. Naive subsets usually exceeded memory subsets in estimated richness. Roughly 5% of naive CD4 clonotypes were common to a few donors.

V and J are TRBV20-1 and TRBJ2-7; D gene unclear. The specimen sequenced was naive CD4+ T cells from PBMCs. Described subset: CD45RA+ positively selected. The TCR sequence derives from a man between 18 and 29 years old in good health. Some clones in this sample may be carry-over from other donors' samples. Here the CDR3 DNA reads TGCAGTGCTTCAAAAGCCTACGAGCAGTACTTC. Its protein is CSASKAYEQYF.